This T cell receptor (beta chain) comes out of a study of T cells in Graves' hyperthyroidism and ophthalmopathy. The CDR3 has 14 residues. Germline-derived CDR1 and CDR2 are SGHTA and FQGTGA. V was pared by 3 bases and J by 4 bases, with 1 base of the junction left unmatched. Notes on the study in general: A model using 13 V-J features told ophthalmopathy apart from stable hyperthyroidism.

This clonotype qualifies as medium-sized. The antigen is not known. The CDR3 regions of TCR beta were amplified from RNA transcripts. TCR CDR3 underwent first-round RT-PCR with the HTBI primer set. TCRdb itself ran the multiplex PCR reads through MiXCR, one entry per CDR3 protein. Among 34,000 or so distinct CDR3 sequences, about 53% were seen once, and the ten largest hold more than 25%. The cohort's ophthalmopathy patients, a group with duration under 3 months, had a Clinical Activity Score of at least 3 and a NOSPECS grade of at least 4. Uncontrolled infection, other autoimmune disease, pregnancy and lactation each barred patients from inclusion. Each diagnosis was grounded in clinical symptoms, serum thyroxine and TRAb, thyroid ultrasound, and orbital computed tomography.

Sequencing was performed on blood. This chain uses TRBV7-3 with TRBJ2-1; 9 nucleotides align to TRBD1. The origin of this receptor is a woman aged 40 to 50 with Graves' ophthalmopathy. The CDR3 spells CASSLGQGYNEQFF. The CDR3, as DNA: TGTGCCAGCAGCTTGGGACAGGGATACAATGAGCAGTTCTTC.